The T cell receptor (beta chain) under discussion was sequenced for a study of patients and donors after allogeneic stem cell transplantation (dated by TCRdb to about 2020). Its CDR3 holds 13 amino acids, cysteine through phenylalanine. The only DNA kept is the CDR3, 39 bases in frame from the first base. Looking up the germline V gene yields CDR1 SQVTM and CDR2 ANQGSEA. V is cut by 8 bases and J by 4 bases, and the space between the germline ends is 17 bases. Notes on this clonotype: Its antigen remains undetermined. One base away there is no much larger clone; base qualities are not given.

The library was made by RT-PCR. These reads were obtained on a NextSeq 550. In-frame beta chains were kept once TCRdb had trimmed the public reads at Q25 with fastp and called clones with MiXCR. Records with the same CDR3 protein are collapsed into one entry carrying the most frequent genes and DNA. Recorded for this sample are approximately 170,000 distinct CDR3 sequences; over 25% of them occurred a single time. Of the sample, less than 3.5% falls within the top ten clones. The specimen was blood, either unsorted or a sorted T cell fraction (not recorded which). This sequence originates from a human donor who was either an allogeneic HSCT recipient or a stem cell or donor lymphocyte infusion donor (not recorded which). It is not recorded whose cells these are; they may come from a transplant donor. The chain is encoded by TRBV29-1 joined to TRBJ1-2; D gene: possibly TRBD1, on 5 matching bases. Here is the DNA: TGCAGCACTTGGTTGGGGGTAGGCTATGGCTACACCTTC. This yields the protein CSTWLGVGYGYTF. Joined to the reference TRBV29-1 and TRBJ1-2 proteins, this CDR3 gives the full variable domain: SAVISQKPSRDICQRGTSLTIQCQVDSQVTMMFWYRQQPGQSLTLIATANQGSEATYESGFVIDKFPISRPNLTFSTLTVSNMSPEDSSIYLCSTWLGVGYGYTFGSGTRLTVV.